This record covers a single TCR beta chain. Per the germline V gene, CDR1 is SGHDT and CDR2 is YYEEEE. V lost 2 bases and J lost 7; bases outside the gene matches: 8. The CDR3 totals 15 residues. The data belong to a study of blood T cell repertoires in COVID-19. In the source study's methods: Reference gene primer amplification gave nucleated cell count estimates. Assay used: immunoSEQ multiplex PCR; TCRdb lists only in-frame clones, some missing. That table supplies the V and J calls and clone size; D and trimming were determined from the DNA. The table has approximately 300,000 clones, around four fifths seen once; the top ten hold approximately 1.1%.

The sample comprised peripheral blood. The V gene is TRBV5-6, the J gene TRBJ1-4; 7 bases line up with TRBD1. The sequence was obtained from a woman aged 45-65 years with acute or convalescent COVID-19. The CDR3, as DNA: TGTGCCAGCAGCTTCGGGACAGTGGTGGGTGAAAAACTGTTTTTT. Amino acids: CASSFGTVVGEKLFF.